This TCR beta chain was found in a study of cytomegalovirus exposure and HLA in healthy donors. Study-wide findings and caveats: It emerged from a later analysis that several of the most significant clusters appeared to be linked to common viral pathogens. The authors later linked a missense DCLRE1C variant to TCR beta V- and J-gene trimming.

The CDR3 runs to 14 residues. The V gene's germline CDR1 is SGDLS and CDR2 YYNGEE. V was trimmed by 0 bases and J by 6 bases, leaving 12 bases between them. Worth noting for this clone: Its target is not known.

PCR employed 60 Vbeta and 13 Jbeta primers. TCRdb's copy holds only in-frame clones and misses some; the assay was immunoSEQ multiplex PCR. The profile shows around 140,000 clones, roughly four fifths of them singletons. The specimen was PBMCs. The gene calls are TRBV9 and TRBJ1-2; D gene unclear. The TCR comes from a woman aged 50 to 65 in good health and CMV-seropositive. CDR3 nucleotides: TGTGCCAGCAGCGTAGCCGGGGAGGCGGATGGCTACACCTTC. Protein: CASSVAGEADGYTF.